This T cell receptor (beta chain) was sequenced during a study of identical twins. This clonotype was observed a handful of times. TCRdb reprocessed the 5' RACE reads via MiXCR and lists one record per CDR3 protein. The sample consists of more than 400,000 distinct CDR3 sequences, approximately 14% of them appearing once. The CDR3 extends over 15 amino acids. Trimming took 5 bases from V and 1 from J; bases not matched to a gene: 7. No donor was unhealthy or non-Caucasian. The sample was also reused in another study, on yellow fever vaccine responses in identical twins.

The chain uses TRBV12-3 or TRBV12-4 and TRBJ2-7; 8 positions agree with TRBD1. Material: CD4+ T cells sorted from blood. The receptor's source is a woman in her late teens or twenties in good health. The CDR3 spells CASSPHRGISYEQYF. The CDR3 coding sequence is TGTGCCAGCAGTCCCCACAGGGGGATTTCCTACGAGCAGTACTTC.